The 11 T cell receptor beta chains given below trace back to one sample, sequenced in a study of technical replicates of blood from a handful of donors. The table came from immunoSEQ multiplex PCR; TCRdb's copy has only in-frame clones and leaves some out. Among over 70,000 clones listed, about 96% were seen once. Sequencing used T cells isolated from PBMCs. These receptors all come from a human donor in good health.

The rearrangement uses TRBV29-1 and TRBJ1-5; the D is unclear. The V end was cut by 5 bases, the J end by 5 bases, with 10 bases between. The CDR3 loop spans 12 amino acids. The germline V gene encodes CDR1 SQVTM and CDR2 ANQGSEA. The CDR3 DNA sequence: TGCAGCGTTTCCGACGGGGATCAGCCCCAGCATTTT. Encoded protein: CSVSDGDQPQHF.

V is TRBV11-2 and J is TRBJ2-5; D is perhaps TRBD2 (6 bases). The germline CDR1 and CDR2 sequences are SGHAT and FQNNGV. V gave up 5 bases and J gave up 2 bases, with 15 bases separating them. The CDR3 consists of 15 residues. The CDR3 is CASSQPVGGQETQYF. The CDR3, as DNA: TGTGCCAGCAGCCAACCGGTGGGGGGACAAGAGACCCAGTACTTC.

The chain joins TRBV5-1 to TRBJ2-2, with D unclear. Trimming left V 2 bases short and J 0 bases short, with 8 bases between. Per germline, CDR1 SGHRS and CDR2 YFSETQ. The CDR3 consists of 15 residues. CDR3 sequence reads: CASSLYDTNTGELFF. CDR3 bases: TGCGCCAGCAGCTTATATGACACGAACACCGGGGAGCTGTTTTTT.

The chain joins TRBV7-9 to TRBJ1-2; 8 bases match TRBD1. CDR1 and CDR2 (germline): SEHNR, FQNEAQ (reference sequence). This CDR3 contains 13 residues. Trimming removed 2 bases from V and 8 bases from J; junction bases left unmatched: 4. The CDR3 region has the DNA TGTGCCAGCAGCTTACAGGGGGCGCGGGGCTACACCTTC. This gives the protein CASSLQGARGYTF.

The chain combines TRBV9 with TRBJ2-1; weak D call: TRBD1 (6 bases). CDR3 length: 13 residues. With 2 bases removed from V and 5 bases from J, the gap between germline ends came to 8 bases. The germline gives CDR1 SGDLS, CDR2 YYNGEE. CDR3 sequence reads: CASSVSGDNEQFF. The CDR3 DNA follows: TGTGCCAGCAGCGTTTCAGGGGACAATGAGCAGTTCTTC.

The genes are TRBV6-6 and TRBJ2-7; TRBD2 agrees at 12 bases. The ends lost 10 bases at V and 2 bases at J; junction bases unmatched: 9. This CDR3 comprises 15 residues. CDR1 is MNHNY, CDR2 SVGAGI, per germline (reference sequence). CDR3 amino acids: CATLKGLAGTYEQYF. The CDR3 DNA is TGTGCCACCCTGAAAGGACTAGCGGGGACCTACGAGCAGTACTTC.

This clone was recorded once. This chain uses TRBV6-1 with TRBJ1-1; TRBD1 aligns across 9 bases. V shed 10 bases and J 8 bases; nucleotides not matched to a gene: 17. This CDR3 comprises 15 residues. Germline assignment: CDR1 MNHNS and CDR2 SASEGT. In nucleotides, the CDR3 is TGTGCCACGTCGGAATCCGGGACAGGGTGGAGGGAAGCTTTCTTT. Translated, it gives CATSESGTGWREAFF.

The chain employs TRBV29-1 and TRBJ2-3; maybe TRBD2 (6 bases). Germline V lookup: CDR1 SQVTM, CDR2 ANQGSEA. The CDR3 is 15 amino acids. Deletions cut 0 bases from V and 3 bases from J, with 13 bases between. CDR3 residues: CSVEDGGWGTDTQYF. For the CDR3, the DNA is TGCAGCGTTGAAGATGGGGGGTGGGGAACAGATACGCAGTATTTT.

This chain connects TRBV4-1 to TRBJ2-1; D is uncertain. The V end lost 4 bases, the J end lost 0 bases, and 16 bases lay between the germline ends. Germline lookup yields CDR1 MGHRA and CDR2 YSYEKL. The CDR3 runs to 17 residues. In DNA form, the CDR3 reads TGCGCCAGCAGCCCACCTCCGGGTTCGGTCTCCTACAATGAGCAGTTCTTC. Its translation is CASSPPPGSVSYNEQFF.

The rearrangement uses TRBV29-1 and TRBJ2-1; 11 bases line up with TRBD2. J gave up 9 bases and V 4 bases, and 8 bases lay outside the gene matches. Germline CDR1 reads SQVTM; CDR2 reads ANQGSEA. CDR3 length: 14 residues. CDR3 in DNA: TGCAGCGTTGGTATTAGCGGGAGGGCCACTGAGCAGTTCTTC. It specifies CSVGISGRATEQFF.

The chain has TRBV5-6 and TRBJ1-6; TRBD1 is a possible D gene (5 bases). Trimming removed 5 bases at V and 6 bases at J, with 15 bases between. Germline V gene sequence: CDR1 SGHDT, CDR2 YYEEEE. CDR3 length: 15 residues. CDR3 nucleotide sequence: TGTGCCAGCAGTTGGCAGGGCCTACTTAATTCACCCCTCCACTTT. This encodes CASSWQGLLNSPLHF.